This T cell receptor (beta chain) came from a study of shared clonotypes between healthy human individuals. General observations from the study: Limited genetic and exposure-history diversity came from having few donors.

The CDR3 length is 12 residues. CDR1 is SEHNR, CDR2 FQNEAQ, per germline (reference sequence). As to this clone: No antigen is known for it. One end of the junction varies from germline; a read error may be responsible.

A 200 ng quantity of DNA, roughly 29,000 T cell genomes, went into the sorted-subset replicate PCRs. Clones were sequenced by immunoSEQ multiplex PCR, and TCRdb holds only the in-frame ones, with some missing. The sample yields roughly 2.6 million clones, about 92% seen once. Specimen: naive CD4+ T cells sorted from blood. The subset here: CD45RA+ positively selected. This receptor was taken from a man younger than 30 in good health. The V call is TRBV7-9, the J call TRBJ1-4; D possibly corresponds to TRBD1 (5 bases). The DNA of the CDR3 is TGTGCCAGCAGCCCTGGGACGGAGAAACTTTTTTTT. Its translation is CASSPGTEKLFF.